These 9 T cell receptor beta chains were all obtained from the same sample, sequenced in a study of blood T cells in healthy people across ages. Next came a second PCR, run for roughly 6 to 11 cycles, which used a sample-barcoded 5' primer along with a J-beta primer mix. TCRdb re-derived calls from the 5' RACE reads in MiXCR, one entry per CDR3 protein. The data hold roughly 680,000 distinct CDR3 sequences, with approximately 21% observed a single time. The sequenced sample consisted of blood. The source is a man aged 65-85 years in good health.

The table lists this clonotype with many counts. The chain links TRBV5-1 to TRBJ2-1; 8 bases are shared with TRBD2. V shed 5 bases, J shed 7 bases, and the junction held 8 bases outside the gene matches. This CDR3 region has 14 residues. CDR1 is SGHRS and CDR2 is YFSETQ in the germline V gene. The CDR3 is CASSGAGVYNEQFF. The CDR3 DNA sequence: TGCGCCAGCAGTGGAGCGGGAGTGTATAATGAGCAGTTCTTC.

This clonotype has only a few counts. J is TRBJ2-7 and V is TRBV9, with D hard to call. Germline V gives CDR1 SGDLS, CDR2 YYNGEE. The CDR3 extends over 14 amino acids. V was pared by 3 bases and J by 0 bases, with 10 bases between. CDR3 in amino acids: CASSETEASYEQYF. CDR3 bases: TGTGCCAGCAGCGAGACGGAAGCCTCCTACGAGCAGTACTTC.

This clonotype was seen ten or more times. The rearrangement uses TRBV6-5 and TRBJ2-6; TRBD1 aligns across 9 bases. The germline V gene has CDR1 MNHEY and CDR2 SVGAGI. This CDR3 region has 16 residues. V lost 4 bases, J lost 3 bases, and 4 bases stayed unmatched. The DNA for the CDR3 is TGTGCCAGCAGTTTACAGGGGGCGGATGGGGCCAACGTCCTGACTTTC. It yields the protein CASSLQGADGANVLTF.

The chain combines TRBV11-2 with TRBJ2-7; 9 positions match TRBD2. CDR3 length: 14 residues. Germline values: CDR1 SGHAT, CDR2 FQNNGV. Trimming removed 6 bases from V and 4 bases from J; junction bases left unmatched: 7. In DNA, the CDR3 is TGTGCCAGCAGTCCCGCTAGCGGGAAATACGAGCAGTACTTC. It translates to CASSPASGKYEQYF.

This sequence joins TRBV7-2 and TRBJ2-2; 14 nucleotides match TRBD2. CDR3 length equals 19 residues. The ends lost 7 bases at V and 5 bases at J; junction bases unmatched: 15. Germline V gene data show CDR1 as SGHTA and CDR2 as FQGNSA. In DNA, the CDR3 is TGTGCCAGCACCAAACAACCGACTAGCGGGAGGGCCAGGACCGGGGAGCTGTTTTTT. Translation: CASTKQPTSGRARTGELFF.

Details on this clonotype: At one end, the junction sequence differs from germline, possibly due to a read error. V is TRBV12-3 or TRBV12-4 and J is TRBJ1-5; tentatively, D is TRBD1 (5 bases). The CDR3 is 14 amino acids. CDR3 DNA sequence: TGTGTCAGCAGAAGGGGAGGGAACAATCAGCCCCAGCATTTT. Encoded protein: CVSRRGGNNQPQHF.

The genes are TRBV5-1 and TRBJ2-3; TRBD1 matches at 12 bases. Germline V gives CDR1 SGHRS, CDR2 YFSETQ. The CDR3 is made up of 16 amino acids. Trimming at V came to 4 bases and at J to 5 bases, leaving 8 bases not matched to a gene. The CDR3 DNA reads TGCGCCAGCAGCGCGGGACAGGGGGCAAAGGGAGATACGCAGTATTTT. This translates into CASSAGQGAKGDTQYF.

A few counts support this clonotype. The gene calls are TRBV3-1 and TRBJ2-5; 13 bases align to TRBD2. This CDR3 is built from 17 residues. Trimming cost V 0 bases and J 2 bases; bases outside gene matches: 3. CDR1 LGHDT and CDR2 YNNKEL come from the germline V gene (reference sequence). The CDR3, as DNA: TGTGCCAGCAGCCAAGATACGGGACTAGCGGGGCAAGAGACCCAGTACTTC. Translation: CASSQDTGLAGQETQYF.

As regards this clonotype: The CDR3 ends on some other residue instead of the conserved phenylalanine or tryptophan, so this is likely a read error. The chain employs TRBV5-5 and TRBJ1-5; a weak D match, TRBD1 (5 bases). Germline loops: CDR1 SGHKS, CDR2 YYEKEE (reference sequence). The CDR3 loop spans 14 amino acids. V was shortened by 0 bases and J by 4 bases, with 8 bases between the two germline ends. The CDR3 region has the DNA TGTGCCAGCAGCTTGGACTGGGGGAATCAGCCCCAGCATTAT. Translated, it gives CASSLDWGNQPQHY.